The present TCR beta chain was sequenced within a study of blood T cell repertoires in COVID-19. The overall study: Nucleic acid was either cDNA or gDNA, and it came from T cells, B-cell-depleted T cells, or PBMCs.

V was cut by 5 bases and J by 8 bases, with 8 bases left in between. The germline V gene has CDR1 PRHDT and CDR2 FYEKMQ (reference sequence). The CDR3 contains 11 residues. As originally analysed: Estimated nucleated cell counts came from reference gene primer amplification. Produced via immunoSEQ multiplex PCR; TCRdb's table is partial and in-frame only. D and trimming come from the DNA, and the V and J calls and clone size come from that table. This table holds about 250,000 clones, around 89% found once. Adults between about 18 and 89 years of age took part from 20 to 25 US areas. Recovered status in Cohort 3 required two negative PCRs, clearance, or symptom resolution.

The rearrangement links TRBV13 to TRBJ2-3, with D possibly TRBD2 on 5 matching bases. Sequences were obtained from PBMCs or T cells enriched from blood (not recorded which). The sequence came from a man between 35 and 55 years old who had recovered from COVID-19. CDR3 bases: TGTGCCAGCAGCCAACTAGGTACGCAGTATTTT. This encodes CASSQLGTQYF. Based on the CDR3 plus reference TRBV13 and TRBJ2-3, the full variable domain is AAGVIQSPRHLIKEKRETATLKCYPIPRHDTVYWYQQGPGQDPQFLISFYEKMQSDKGSIPDRFSAQQFSDYHSELNMSSLELGDSALYFCASSQLGTQYFGPGTRLTVL.